The T cell receptor beta chain under discussion was sequenced for a study of cytomegalovirus exposure and HLA in healthy donors. This CDR3 comprises 13 residues. Germline assignment: CDR1 SGHAT and CDR2 FQNNGV. Trimming cost V 5 bases and J 12 bases; bases outside gene matches: 9. Overall study results and limits: Later analysis associated a missense DCLRE1C variant with TCR beta V- and J-gene trimming.

Whereas donors were nominally healthy upon sampling, unrecorded immune exposures were probable. This PCR relied on a set of 60 Vbeta primers and 13 Jbeta primers. Some clones are missing from TCRdb's copy, which holds only in-frame ones; the method was immunoSEQ multiplex PCR. The sample holds about 120,000 clones, 75% to 85% seen once. The sample holds one count of this clone. The target antigen is unknown. The chain carries TRBV11-2 and TRBJ2-1, with 8 bases matching TRBD1. Sequenced sample: PBMCs. This TCR was sampled from a man aged 25 to 40 in good health and CMV-seropositive. The CDR3 bases are TGTGCCAGCAGCCAGGACAGGGATATGAGGCAGTTCTTC. Translating it yields CASSQDRDMRQFF.